Below are 4 T cell receptor beta chains sequenced from a single sample in a study of vaccination and CD4 T cells after COVID-19. These receptors have no identified antigens. Treatment described: approximately 11-day PBMC culture with coronavirus spike peptide pools or control peptides (ViraFEST assay). Harvesting of the unexposed donor's CD4+ T cells predated the COVID-19 pandemic (2011-2018). Researchers used the Oncomine TCR Beta short-read assay to sequence DNA from cultured CD4+ T cells. TCRdb fed the PCR reads into MiXCR, producing one record per CDR3 protein. The sample has over a thousand distinct CDR3 sequences, roughly 15% seen once. The sample consisted of CD4+ T cells from blood, cultured in vitro. The source of these receptors is a human donor in good health.

By share of the sample, this clonotype is medium-sized (0.01 to 0.1%). The rearrangement uses TRBV28 and TRBJ1-1; no reliable D call. Trimming left V 1 base short and J 6 bases short, with 6 bases between. This CDR3 comprises 12 residues. Per the germline V gene, CDR1 is MDHEN and CDR2 is SYDVKM. The CDR3 bases are TGTGCCAGCAGTTTATATGGGTCTGAAGCTTTCTTT. It encodes CASSLYGSEAFF. Full variable domain (outside the CDR3, taken from reference TRBV28 and TRBJ1-1): DVKVTQSSRYLVKRTGEKVFLECVQDMDHENMFWYRQDPGLGLRLIYFSYDVKMKEKGDIPEGYSVSREKKERFSLILESASTNQTSMYLCASSLYGSEAFFGQGTRLTVV.

The chain carries TRBV7-6 and TRBJ2-1, with 12 bases aligning to TRBD2. The CDR3 is 16 amino acids. Per the germline V gene, CDR1 is SGHVS and CDR2 is FNYEAQ. The ends lost 1 base at V and 12 bases at J; junction bases unmatched: 10. The DNA for the CDR3 is TGTGCCAGCAGCTTAGGAGCCGGGACTAGCGGGCTGGGGCAGTTCTTC. Translated, it gives CASSLGAGTSGLGQFF.

A few counts support this clonotype. The J gene is TRBJ2-5, the V gene TRBV5-4; perhaps TRBD2 as D (6 bases). The V gene's germline CDR1 is SGHNT and CDR2 YYREEE (reference sequence). Trimming pared 3 bases from V and 1 base from J, leaving 16 bases between. CDR3 length: 16 residues. CDR3 protein: CASSSPGSRGQETQYF. The CDR3 DNA reads as TGTGCCAGCAGCTCGCCAGGGTCGCGGGGCCAAGAGACCCAGTACTTC.

This clonotype qualifies as medium-sized (0.01 to 0.1%). CDR3 in amino acids: CSASRPGQGRTGELFF. Here the CDR3 DNA reads TGCAGTGCTAGTCGCCCAGGACAGGGCCGGACCGGGGAGCTGTTTTTT. This chain links TRBV20-1 with TRBJ2-2, with 8 bases identical to TRBD1. V was pared by 3 bases and J by 5 bases, with 11 bases of the junction left unmatched. The germline V gene encodes CDR1 DFQATT and CDR2 SNEGSKA (reference sequence). This CDR3 spans 16 amino acids.